This T cell receptor beta chain was sequenced in a study of shared clonotypes between healthy human individuals. Background on the study: Used for every donor were three CD4 naive, three CD4 memory, two CD8 naive and one CD8 memory plate.

TCRdb keeps only in-frame clones here, not all; method: immunoSEQ multiplex PCR. Here the sample spans about 990,000 clones, 78% being singletons. Trimming shortened V by 4 bases and J by 0 bases, and 13 bases separated the two germline ends. There are 16 residues in the CDR3. Germline CDR1 and CDR2: MGHRA and YSYEKL. Memory CD4+ cells were the fraction left after CD45RA+ naive selection. Sequenced: memory CD4+ T cells from PBMCs. Indicated subset: CD45RA-negative fraction. The chain links TRBV4-1 to TRBJ2-1; tentative D call: TRBD2 (6 bases). The TCR originated in a man aged 18 to 29 in good health. Some clones in this sample may be carry-over from other donors' samples. The CDR3 region has the DNA TGCGCCAGCAGCCCCGCTTATAGCGGCTCCTACAATGAGCAGTTCTTC. The encoded protein is CASSPAYSGSYNEQFF.